The 20 T cell receptor beta chains in this list originate from one sample, sequenced in a study of beta chain features in type 1 diabetes. What these receptors recognize is not known. The entirety of the isolated RNA underwent reverse transcription, so expressed TCRB transcripts were sequenced. Clones were sequenced by immunoSEQ multiplex PCR, and TCRdb holds only the in-frame ones, with some missing. The sample holds 100,000 to 150,000 clones, 15% to 20% seen once. Study-level points and caveats: In every one of the four CD4+ subsets, TCRB CDR3s were moderately but significantly shorter in Type 1 diabetes patients.

The sequenced sample consisted of central memory CD4+ T cells from blood. The source of these receptors is a man between 18 and 29 years old with type 1 diabetes.

The table lists this clone with a few counts. The chain employs TRBV6-5 and TRBJ2-7; D call uncertain. The CDR3 runs to 13 residues. CDR1 MNHEY and CDR2 SVGAGI come from the germline V gene. The V and J ends lost 4 bases and 1 base respectively, with 8 bases between them. CDR3 sequence reads: CASSSALSYEQYF. The CDR3 nucleotides read TGTGCCAGCAGTTCGGCGCTTTCCTACGAGCAGTACTTC.

This clone was detected only a few times. The gene calls are TRBV7-2 and TRBJ2-7; weak D call: TRBD1 (5 bases). The V end lost 5 bases, the J end lost 6 bases, and 14 bases lay between the germline ends. The CDR3 covers 13 residues. The germline V gene has CDR1 SGHTA and CDR2 FQGNSA. CDR3 protein: CASSNRQISEQYF. In nucleotides, the CDR3 is TGTGCCAGCAGCAATAGACAGATATCCGAGCAGTACTTC.

The sample holds a few counts of this clone. The same CDR3 is also encoded by other DNA sequences in this sample. The chain has TRBV7-2 and TRBJ1-2, with D perhaps matching TRBD1 (5 bases). V lost 1 base and J lost 2, with 5 bases in between. The germline V gene has CDR1 SGHTA and CDR2 FQGNSA. The CDR3 totals 13 residues. CDR3 protein: CASSLGQNYGYTF. DNA for the CDR3: TGTGCCAGCAGCTTAGGACAGAACTATGGCTACACCTTC.

A few counts support this clone. This chain links TRBV28 with TRBJ2-1; tentative D call: TRBD1 (6 bases). This CDR3 is built from 14 residues. Trimming pared 4 bases from V and 3 bases from J, leaving 10 bases between. Per the germline V gene, CDR1 is MDHEN and CDR2 is SYDVKM. For the CDR3, the DNA is TGTGCCAGCAGTTCACAGGGCCTCTACAATGAGCAGTTCTTC. This sequence encodes CASSSQGLYNEQFF. The full variable domain, with the rest looked up from reference TRBV28 and TRBJ2-1, is DVKVTQSSRYLVKRTGEKVFLECVQDMDHENMFWYRQDPGLGLRLIYFSYDVKMKEKGDIPEGYSVSREKKERFSLILESASTNQTSMYLCASSSQGLYNEQFFGPGTRLTVL.

The genes are TRBV9 and TRBJ2-1; TRBD2 is a possible D gene (6 bases). This CDR3 is 17 amino acids long. Trimming pared 0 bases from V and 10 bases from J, leaving 23 bases between. Germline CDR1 SGDLS, CDR2 YYNGEE. DNA of the CDR3: TGTGCCAGCAGCGTAGTGGGCAGGAGCGGGCCCCTGGGAGAGCAGTTCTTC. Protein sequence: CASSVVGRSGPLGEQFF.

The chain couples TRBV29-1 to TRBJ2-4; D might be TRBD1 (6 bases). The CDR3 spans 13 residues. Germline values: CDR1 SQVTM, CDR2 ANQGSEA. Trimming pared 5 bases from V and 4 bases from J, leaving 12 bases between. The CDR3: CSVLGHQKNIQYF. The CDR3, as DNA: TGCAGCGTTTTGGGACATCAGAAAAACATTCAGTACTTC.

The chain has TRBV29-1 and TRBJ2-5; 11 nucleotides match TRBD2. Germline values: CDR1 SQVTM, CDR2 ANQGSEA. The CDR3 is 14 residues long. V was clipped by 5 bases and J by 1 base; unmatched bases: 3. CDR3 amino acids: CSVLGTSGQETQYF. The CDR3 region has the DNA TGCAGCGTTTTAGGGACTAGCGGCCAAGAGACCCAGTACTTC.

V is TRBV30 and J is TRBJ1-2, with D possibly TRBD1 on 6 matching bases. V was cut by 2 bases and J by 7 bases, with 14 bases left in between. This CDR3 has 13 residues. Looked up from germline, CDR1 is GTSNPN and CDR2 is SVGIG (reference sequence). The CDR3 is CAWSIAEGGGYTF. For the CDR3, the DNA is TGTGCCTGGAGTATCGCGGAGGGGGGTGGCTACACCTTC.

This clone was counted only a few times. J is TRBJ1-2 and V is TRBV5-4, with no clear D. CDR1 and CDR2 from the germline V gene are SGHNT and YYREEE (reference sequence). Trimming pared 2 bases from V and 4 bases from J, leaving 12 bases between. The CDR3 consists of 14 residues. The CDR3 coding sequence is TGTGCCAGCAGCTTAGAGACCGCCTTCTATGGCTACACCTTC. It codes for CASSLETAFYGYTF.

This chain joins TRBV18 and TRBJ1-5; no definite D call. Germline lookup yields CDR1 KGHSH and CDR2 LQKENI. The CDR3 runs to 13 residues. V lost 3 bases and J 4 bases, leaving 7 bases between the germline ends. CDR3: CASSPGRNQPQHF. CDR3 bases: TGTGCCAGCTCACCCGGACGGAATCAGCCCCAGCATTTT.

The chain is built from TRBV7-9 and TRBJ2-5; 10 nucleotides align to TRBD2. This CDR3 is built from 15 residues. Per the germline V gene, CDR1 is SEHNR and CDR2 is FQNEAQ (reference sequence). Trimming removed 6 bases from V and 2 bases from J; junction bases left unmatched: 6. The CDR3 nucleotides are TGTGCCAGCAGTCATAGCGGGGGGCGGCAAGAGACCCAGTACTTC. This codes for CASSHSGGRQETQYF.

V gene TRBV21-1 combines with J gene TRBJ2-1; TRBD1 is the table's D call and was not checked against the DNA. TRBV21-1 is tagged as a pseudogene. The CDR3 length is 13 residues. CDR3 nucleotide sequence: TGTGCCAGCTGGCAGGGTATACACAATGAGCAGTTCTTC. As protein: CASWQGIHNEQFF.

There are a few counts of this clone. The chain links TRBV25-1 to TRBJ1-4, with D unresolved. The CDR3 spans 11 residues. Germline CDR1 is MGHDK and CDR2 is SYGVNS. V shed 5 bases and J shed 8 bases, with 6 bases lying between them. The CDR3 protein is CASSLREKLFF. DNA of the CDR3: TGTGCCAGCAGTCTTCGGGAAAAACTGTTTTTT.

This clone was observed a few times. The chain carries TRBV29-1 and TRBJ1-2; perhaps TRBD1 as D (5 bases). The V gene's germline CDR1 is SQVTM and CDR2 ANQGSEA. The CDR3 loop spans 15 amino acids. Trimming shortened V by 4 bases and J by 5 bases, and 20 bases separated the two germline ends. The CDR3 DNA reads TGCAGCGTTGGCTTGAGGAGAGGGGTTGCGTATGGCTACACCTTC. Its translation is CSVGLRRGVAYGYTF.

V is TRBV28 and J is TRBJ1-2; D possibly corresponds to TRBD1 (5 bases). V shed 3 bases and J shed 5 bases, with 16 bases lying between them. Germline lookup yields CDR1 MDHEN and CDR2 SYDVKM. This CDR3 contains 15 residues. Here the CDR3 reads CASSFNAGGLYGYTF. CDR3 in DNA: TGTGCCAGCAGTTTCAACGCTGGGGGGTTATATGGCTACACCTTC.

This clone was seen more than once but under ten times. The DNA for the CDR3 is TGTGCCAGCAGCCGGACAGGGGGCAAACAAGAGACCCAGTACTTC. Amino acid sequence: CASSRTGGKQETQYF. The J gene is TRBJ2-5, the V gene TRBV6-1, with 11 bases that match TRBD1. The CDR3 is 15 amino acids. J gave up 2 bases and V 6 bases, and 5 bases lay outside the gene matches. Germline CDR1 reads MNHNS; CDR2 reads SASEGT.

At least ten counts were recorded for this clone. The rearrangement uses TRBV4-2 and TRBJ2-5; 7 positions agree with TRBD2. The CDR3 is 15 amino acids. Germline CDR1 is LGHNA and CDR2 is YNFKEQ. The ends lost 4 bases at V and 5 bases at J; junction bases unmatched: 10. The chain's CDR3 is CASSPMAGVEETQYF. CDR3 nucleotides: TGTGCCAGCAGCCCCATGGCGGGAGTCGAGGAGACCCAGTACTTC.

This chain links TRBV2 with TRBJ2-5; D possibly corresponds to TRBD2 (6 bases). The CDR3 is 13 amino acids. Germline-derived CDR1 and CDR2 are SNHLY and FYNNEI. Trimming took 7 bases from V and 2 from J, leaving 11 bases between them. The CDR3 bases are TGTGCCAGCAAGAGGACTACTCAAGAGACCCAGTACTTC. Protein product: CASKRTTQETQYF.

This clone is medium-sized by share. The chain recombines TRBV18 with TRBJ2-7; the match to TRBD2 covers 9 bases. Losses at the gene ends were 1 base for V and 2 bases for J; bases not matched to a gene: 6. Germline lookup yields CDR1 KGHSH and CDR2 LQKENI. The CDR3 is 16 amino acids. CDR3 protein: CASSPRRLAGTYEQYF. The CDR3 coding sequence is TGTGCCAGCTCACCACGTCGGCTAGCGGGGACCTACGAGCAGTACTTC.

Many counts were recorded for this clone. The V and J genes are TRBV2 and TRBJ2-4; the D gene is possibly TRBD2 (5 bases). V lost 2 bases and J 7 bases, leaving 12 bases between the germline ends. CDR3 length equals 14 residues. Germline V gives CDR1 SNHLY, CDR2 FYNNEI. The CDR3, as DNA: TGTGCCAGCAGTGAATCTAAGGACTTGAACATTCAGTACTTC. It translates to CASSESKDLNIQYF.